This TCR beta chain was documented in a study of STAT5B mutations in CD4+ large granular lymphocyte leukemia. The wider study: Healthy donors showed HLA-associated enrichment of the CDR3 'QG' motif. The study's findings and limits: No patients shared main leukemic clonotypes, though 25% to 30% appeared at low frequency elsewhere. Compared with healthy controls (2/35), patient top clones favored TRBV06 (8/27).

This CDR3 is 13 amino acids long. Germline V CDR1 and CDR2: SGDLS, YYNGEE. With 4 bases clipped from V and 1 base from J, the junction kept 1 base outside the gene matches. For this clone: Antigen: not known.

This was a survey-level run. Sequencing used immunoSEQ multiplex PCR; TCRdb keeps in-frame clones, though not all of them. Of 25,000 to 40,000 clones in the sample, roughly 72% were seen once. Sequencing was carried out using CD4+ T cells from blood buffy coats. This rearrangement joins TRBV9 to TRBJ2-5, with TRBD1 identical over 7 bases. The receptor's source is a human donor in good health. The CDR3 loop reads CASSNRGQETQYF. The CDR3 bases are TGTGCCAGCAGCAACAGGGGCCAAGAGACCCAGTACTTC. Full variable domain (rest looked up from reference TRBV9 and TRBJ2-5): DSGVTQTPKHLITATGQRVTLRCSPRSGDLSVYWYQQSLDQGLQFLIQYYNGEERAKGNILERFSAQQFPDLHSELNLSSLELGDSALYFCASSNRGQETQYFGPGTRLLVL.